What follows are 24 T cell receptor beta chains derived from one specimen sequenced in a study of early T cells in non-severe SARS-CoV-2 infection. TCRdb reprocessed the 5' RACE reads via MiXCR and lists one record per CDR3 protein. The table shows roughly 100,000 distinct CDR3 sequences, with around 12% occurring only once. The sample comprised whole blood. Source of these receptors: an adult who was a healthcare worker with PCR-confirmed SARS-CoV-2 infection or an uninfected control (not recorded which).

The chain recombines TRBV7-2 with TRBJ2-1; 13 nucleotides match TRBD2. Germline loops: CDR1 SGHTA, CDR2 FQGNSA. After removal of 5 bases from V and 6 bases from J, the junction contained 10 bases not matched to a gene. The CDR3 consists of 17 residues. The CDR3 reads CASSRGGTSGVVNEQFF. The CDR3 nucleotides are TGTGCCAGCAGCCGCGGCGGGACTAGCGGGGTTGTCAATGAGCAGTTCTTC.

The V call is TRBV10-2, the J call TRBJ2-1; 7 positions match TRBD2. The germline V gene has CDR1 WSHSY and CDR2 SAAADI. J lost 4 bases, V lost 0 bases, and 9 bases had no gene match. This CDR3 spans 17 amino acids. The DNA of the CDR3 is TGCGCCAGCAGTGAGTCGGGTCTAGCGGACCGTTACAATGAGCAGTTCTTC. Amino acids: CASSESGLADRYNEQFF.

This clonotype was recorded many times. The chain recombines TRBV5-5 with TRBJ2-5, with D hard to call. The CDR3 is 15 amino acids. Germline V gene lookup returns CDR1 SGHKS and CDR2 YYEKEE (reference sequence). Trimming took off 4 bases at V and 5 bases at J, with 18 bases between the two ends. The CDR3 nucleotides are TGTGCCAGCAGCGATGAAGGATACGGTGGGGAGACCCAGTACTTC. It is translated as CASSDEGYGGETQYF.

The genes are TRBV4-1 and TRBJ1-1, with D perhaps matching TRBD1 (6 bases). V was shortened by 0 bases and J by 5 bases, with 10 bases between the two germline ends. CDR3 length equals 14 residues. Germline CDR1 and CDR2: MGHRA and YSYEKL. This CDR3 reads CASSQEGGRTEAFF. For the CDR3, the DNA is TGCGCCAGCAGCCAAGAAGGGGGGAGAACTGAAGCTTTCTTT.

This clonotype was detected many times. The chain combines TRBV4-1 with TRBJ2-7; 11 bases fit TRBD2. The CDR3 sequence is 16 residues long. Per the germline V gene, CDR1 is MGHRA and CDR2 is YSYEKL. V lost 0 bases to trimming and J lost 7 bases; unmatched junction nucleotides: 8. Here the CDR3 DNA reads TGCGCCAGCAGCCAAGAATGGACTAGCGGGTCTGGGGAGCAGTACTTC. It is translated as CASSQEWTSGSGEQYF.

Only a few counts were recorded for this clonotype. The chain couples TRBV19 to TRBJ1-5; 7 nucleotides match TRBD1. CDR3 length: 15 residues. Germline CDR1 LNHDA, CDR2 SQIVND (reference sequence). Trimming removed 9 bases from V and 0 bases from J; junction bases left unmatched: 8. CDR3 residues: CASRRDRVSNQPQHF. CDR3 DNA sequence: TGTGCCAGCCGGAGGGACAGAGTTAGCAATCAGCCCCAGCATTTT. Based on the CDR3 plus reference TRBV19 and TRBJ1-5, the full variable domain is DGGITQSPKYLFRKEGQNVTLSCEQNLNHDAMYWYRQDPGQGLRLIYYSQIVNDFQKGDIAEGYSVSREKKESFPLTVTSAQKNPTAFYLCASRRDRVSNQPQHFGDGTRLSIL.

This clonotype was seen many times. V gene TRBV19 combines with J gene TRBJ1-5; 7 nucleotides match TRBD1. The germline V gene has CDR1 LNHDA and CDR2 SQIVND (reference sequence). V dropped 1 base and J dropped 5; count of bases not matched to a gene: 5. The CDR3 extends over 15 amino acids. CDR3 sequence: CASSIVPGGHQPQHF. CDR3 nucleotides: TGTGCCAGTAGTATAGTTCCAGGGGGGCATCAGCCCCAGCATTTT.

The V and J genes are TRBV6-5 and TRBJ1-4; tentatively, D is TRBD1 (5 bases). The germline CDR1 and CDR2 sequences are MNHEY and SVGAGI. The CDR3 loop spans 14 amino acids. V was clipped by 2 bases and J by 7 bases, with 11 bases between them. Here the CDR3 DNA reads TGTGCCAGCAGTTACGGGGGGTTGAGTGAAAAACTGTTTTTT. Its protein product is CASSYGGLSEKLFF.

This clonotype was recorded a few times. CDR3 DNA sequence: TGTGCCAGCAGGCCCGGCGGCTCGAGTGGAGAAAAACTGTTTTTT. This codes for CASRPGGSSGEKLFF. The V and J genes are TRBV6-5 and TRBJ1-4; D is uncertain. Germline assignment: CDR1 MNHEY and CDR2 SVGAGI. The V and J ends lost 6 bases and 8 bases respectively, with 19 bases between them. The CDR3 contains 15 residues.

This clonotype was counted at least ten times. Here the CDR3 reads CASSPRMYGGSGNTIYF. The CDR3 region has the DNA TGTGCCAGCTCACCAAGGATGTACGGGGGCTCTGGAAACACCATATATTTT. The chain employs TRBV18 and TRBJ1-3; a possible D gene is TRBD1 (5 bases). Germline-derived CDR1 and CDR2 are KGHSH and LQKENI. The CDR3 is 17 amino acids. Trimming pared 2 bases from V and 0 bases from J, leaving 14 bases between.

This clonotype was seen many times. V gene TRBV7-2 combines with J gene TRBJ2-1; D unresolved. CDR1 and CDR2 (germline): SGHTA, FQGNSA. CDR3 length equals 8 residues. Trimming took 4 bases from V and 13 from J, leaving 2 bases between them. The DNA for the CDR3 is TGTGCCAGCAGCTACCAGTTCTTC. Protein product: CASSYQFF. Full variable domain (rest looked up from reference TRBV7-2 and TRBJ2-1): GAGVSQSPSNKVTEKGKDVELRCDPISGHTALYWYRQSLGQGLEFLIYFQGNSAPDKSGLPSDRFSAERTGGSVSTLTIQRTQQEDSAVYLCASSYQFFGPGTRLTVL.

This clonotype was recorded once. The rearrangement links TRBV27 to TRBJ1-2; 7 nucleotides align to TRBD1. Germline CDR1 is MNHEY and CDR2 is SMNVEV (reference sequence). The CDR3 is 13 amino acids. Trimming at V came to 9 bases and at J to 7 bases, leaving 11 bases not matched to a gene. The CDR3 here is CASHRDRWGGYTF. CDR3 in DNA: TGTGCCAGTCACCGGGACAGATGGGGTGGCTACACCTTC.

This clonotype showed up just a few times. The V call is TRBV29-1, the J call TRBJ1-3; D gene uncertain. The CDR3 totals 11 residues. CDR1 and CDR2 (germline): SQVTM, ANQGSEA. V lost 6 bases, J lost 8 bases, and 11 bases lay in between. CDR3 DNA: TGCAGCGTCTCGGGGATCGACACCATATATTTT. Protein product: CSVSGIDTIYF.

The chain uses TRBV20-1 and TRBJ2-5; D is perhaps TRBD2 (6 bases). The germline CDR1 and CDR2 sequences are DFQATT and SNEGSKA (reference sequence). The V end was cut by 4 bases, the J end by 2 bases, with 11 bases between. CDR3 size: 13 residues. The CDR3 sequence: CSANRRDQETQYF. The CDR3 nucleotides read TGCAGTGCTAATAGGCGGGATCAAGAGACCCAGTACTTC.

Points on this clonotype: A much larger clone lies a single base off, so this may be a read error. V usage is TRBV19 and J usage is TRBJ2-1; 10 bases match TRBD1. There are 17 residues in the CDR3. Germline assignment: CDR1 LNHDA and CDR2 SQIVND (reference sequence). CDR3 sequence (DNA): TGTGTCAGTAGTAAGCTATGGGACAGGGGAGATCTAAATGAGCAGTTCTTC. Translation gives CVSSKLWDRGDLNEQFF.

This clonotype was seen ten or more times. The rearrangement links TRBV19 to TRBJ2-7, with 7 positions matching TRBD1. V dropped 5 bases and J dropped 3; count of bases not matched to a gene: 4. The germline V gene has CDR1 LNHDA and CDR2 SQIVND (reference sequence). This CDR3 region has 13 residues. The CDR3, as DNA: TGTGCCAGTAGTGTCGGACAGGACTACGAGCAGTACTTC. Its protein product is CASSVGQDYEQYF.

The sample holds one count of this clonotype. A much larger clone sits a single nucleotide away, making a read error possible. This chain joins TRBV18 and TRBJ1-1; D gene uncertain. V lost 3 bases and J lost 0, with 8 bases in between. Germline V gene data show CDR1 as KGHSH and CDR2 as LQKENI. This CDR3 region has 14 residues. The CDR3 sequence is CASSPAFMNTEAFF. In DNA form, the CDR3 reads TGTGCCAGCTCACCGGCTTTCATGAACACTGAAGCTTTCTTT.

This clonotype has ten or more counts. The V call is TRBV11-2, the J call TRBJ2-2; no reliable D call. This CDR3 region has 15 residues. CDR1 is SGHAT, CDR2 FQNNGV, per germline. Trimming took 0 bases from V and 4 from J, leaving 9 bases between them. CDR3 in DNA: TGTGCCAGCAGCTTAGATCCCGGGTTCACCGGGGAGCTGTTTTTT. Translating it yields CASSLDPGFTGELFF.

This clonotype appeared many times. The rearrangement uses TRBV6-1 and TRBJ2-7; TRBD2 aligns across 10 bases. The ends lost 4 bases at V and 3 bases at J; junction bases unmatched: 6. This CDR3 spans 15 amino acids. CDR1 is MNHNS, CDR2 SASEGT, per germline. Written as DNA, the CDR3 is TGTGCCAGCAGTGGCAGCGGGAGGGCTATCTACGAGCAGTACTTC. This sequence encodes CASSGSGRAIYEQYF.

The genes are TRBV7-7 and TRBJ2-1; no firm D call. Germline V gives CDR1 SSHAT, CDR2 FNYEAQ (reference sequence). This CDR3 spans 13 amino acids. V lost 3 bases and J lost 6, with 9 bases in between. CDR3 region: CASSLPESNEQFF. The CDR3 nucleotides are TGTGCCAGCAGCTTGCCGGAGAGCAATGAGCAGTTCTTC.

This sequence joins TRBV29-1 and TRBJ1-1; D ambiguous. The CDR3 runs to 11 residues. Germline assignment: CDR1 SQVTM and CDR2 ANQGSEA. The V and J ends lost 5 bases and 8 bases respectively, with 12 bases between them. In DNA form, the CDR3 reads TGCAGCGTTACCGAAGGAACAGAAGCTTTCTTT. It yields the protein CSVTEGTEAFF. The whole variable domain, remainder taken from reference TRBV29-1 and TRBJ1-1, is SAVISQKPSRDICQRGTSLTIQCQVDSQVTMMFWYRQQPGQSLTLIATANQGSEATYESGFVIDKFPISRPNLTFSTLTVSNMSPEDSSIYLCSVTEGTEAFFGQGTRLTVV.

Ten or more counts support this clonotype. The chain combines TRBV20-1 with TRBJ2-1; 8 bases agree with TRBD2. Germline V CDR1 and CDR2: DFQATT, SNEGSKA (reference sequence). The CDR3 has 15 amino acids. V gave up 2 bases and J gave up 6 bases; unmatched junction bases: 9. DNA of the CDR3: TGCAGTGCTAGATTAATGGGACTAGTTCCCAATGAGCAGTTCTTC. It translates to CSARLMGLVPNEQFF.

This clonotype was seen many times. V gene TRBV18 combines with J gene TRBJ2-2; D uncertain. CDR1 is KGHSH, CDR2 LQKENI, per germline. Trimming removed 1 base from V and 4 bases from J, with 13 bases in between. This CDR3 is built from 16 residues. The CDR3 sequence: CASSPHLYSLTGELFF. The CDR3 nucleotides read TGTGCCAGCTCACCACATTTATACAGCCTCACCGGGGAGCTGTTTTTT.

This clonotype was picked up many times. The chain recombines TRBV12-3 or TRBV12-4 with TRBJ1-2, with TRBD1 matching over 7 bases. Losses at the gene ends were 6 bases for V and 5 bases for J; bases not matched to a gene: 9. CDR3 length: 14 residues. CDR3 nucleotide sequence: TGTGCCAGCAGCCGAACTACAGGGGAGTATGGCTACACCTTC. Amino acids: CASSRTTGEYGYTF.